Each of the 27 T cell receptor beta chains below was sequenced from the same sample in a study of cytomegalovirus exposure and HLA in healthy donors (dated by TCRdb to about 2017). Library construction relied on the immunoSEQ multiplex PCR assay. A mixture of 60 forward primers for TCR Vbeta segments and 13 reverse primers for TCR Jbeta segments was used in the multiplex PCR. Sourced from immuneACCESS, this table was stored by TCRdb with only in-frame sequences that have V and J called. A share of the clones is absent; for the studies checked, an unresolved V gene accounts for under half, and the remainder has no known explanation. The sample includes about 190,000 clones, with about 80% observed a single time. The top ten clonotypes cover around 14% of the sample. The sequenced sample was PBMCs. Receptors were obtained from a woman aged 25-40 years in good health and CMV-seropositive.

The chain employs TRBV11-2 and TRBJ2-2; no firm D call. The CDR3 runs to 14 residues. V was shortened by 0 bases and J by 7 bases, with 9 bases between the two germline ends. In germline, CDR1 is SGHAT, CDR2 FQNNGV. The CDR3 DNA follows: TGTGCCAGCAGCTTAGATCGCGGTAACGGGGAGCTGTTTTTT. Protein: CASSLDRGNGELFF.

This clone has a handful of counts. The V call is TRBV5-4, the J call TRBJ1-4; 10 bases map to TRBD1. The CDR3 sequence is 13 residues long. The V segment lost 5 bases and the J segment 8 bases; nucleotides outside the gene matches: 3. Germline values: CDR1 SGHNT, CDR2 YYREEE (reference sequence). The chain's CDR3 is CASRDRGGEKLFF. In DNA form, the CDR3 reads TGTGCCAGCAGGGACAGGGGGGGAGAAAAACTGTTTTTT.

This sequence joins TRBV12-5 and TRBJ2-7; maybe TRBD2 (7 bases). The CDR3 is 16 amino acids. Germline CDR1 LGHNT, CDR2 FRNRAP. Deletions cut 3 bases from V and 9 bases from J, with 24 bases between. CDR3 in DNA: TGTGCTAGTGGTTTTGGGGGGGGCTACCCGGACGTTGCGCAGTACTTC. Translated, it gives CASGFGGGYPDVAQYF.

The V call is TRBV28, the J call TRBJ2-7; 8 bases match TRBD2. The germline V gene has CDR1 MDHEN and CDR2 SYDVKM. V lost 5 bases and J lost 9; bases outside the gene matches: 9. The length of the CDR3 is 13 residues. The DNA of the CDR3 is TGTGCCAGCAGTACCGGGACTAGACGCGGGCAGTACTTC. Encoded protein: CASSTGTRRGQYF.

The chain is built from TRBV5-1 and TRBJ2-1; D perhaps matches TRBD2 (6 bases). The CDR3 runs to 15 residues. The V gene's germline CDR1 is SGHRS and CDR2 YFSETQ. Trimming removed 5 bases from V and 3 bases from J, with 15 bases in between. CDR3 coding DNA: TGCGCCAGCAGAAGAACGGGGGAGTACTACAATGAGCAGTTCTTC. Residues: CASRRTGEYYNEQFF.

This clone was seen a few times. The gene calls are TRBV19 and TRBJ1-6; D uncertain. V lost 3 bases and J 6 bases, leaving 15 bases between the germline ends. Germline V CDR1 and CDR2: LNHDA, SQIVND (reference sequence). This CDR3 is 16 amino acids long. CDR3 loop: CASSITVLMGNSPLHF. The DNA for the CDR3 is TGTGCCAGTAGTATCACAGTTCTCATGGGTAATTCACCCCTCCACTTT.

The J gene is TRBJ1-4, the V gene TRBV2; D is perhaps TRBD1 (5 bases). The V gene's germline CDR1 is SNHLY and CDR2 FYNNEI. This CDR3 spans 12 amino acids. With 6 bases removed from V and 10 bases from J, the gap between germline ends came to 12 bases. CDR3: CASRALGGKLFF. In DNA form, the CDR3 reads TGTGCCAGCAGGGCCCTGGGGGGAAAACTGTTTTTT.

The chain combines TRBV5-4 with TRBJ1-2; weak D call: TRBD1 (6 bases). CDR1 and CDR2 from the germline V gene are SGHNT and YYREEE (reference sequence). CDR3 length equals 14 residues. V was pared by 0 bases and J by 4 bases, with 10 bases between. The CDR3 loop reads CASSLEQGRYGYTF. The CDR3 bases are TGTGCCAGCAGCTTGGAGCAGGGGCGCTATGGCTACACCTTC. Complete variable domain (other parts from reference TRBV5-4 and TRBJ1-2): ETGVTQSPTHLIKTRGQQVTLRCSSQSGHNTVSWYQQALGQGPQFIFQYYREEENGRGNFPPRFSGLQFPNYSSELNVNALELDDSALYLCASSLEQGRYGYTFGSGTRLTVV.

The rearrangement links TRBV5-4 to TRBJ2-1; D may be TRBD2 (5 bases). The V and J ends lost 0 bases and 3 bases respectively, with 13 bases between them. The CDR3 runs 16 residues. Germline V gene lookup returns CDR1 SGHNT and CDR2 YYREEE (reference sequence). The CDR3 region is CASSLVAGGIYNEQFF. The CDR3 nucleotides read TGTGCCAGCAGCTTGGTTGCGGGCGGAATCTACAATGAGCAGTTCTTC.

This rearrangement joins TRBV7-2 to TRBJ1-3; no reliable D call. Per germline, CDR1 SGHTA and CDR2 FQGNSA. Trimming shortened V by 5 bases and J by 0 bases, and 5 bases separated the two germline ends. The CDR3 extends over 13 amino acids. CDR3 coding DNA: TGTGCCAGCAGCGACTCCTCTGGAAACACCATATATTTT. Protein sequence: CASSDSSGNTIYF.

The J gene is TRBJ2-7, the V gene TRBV7-9; D not resolved. The V end lost 8 bases, the J end lost 3 bases, and 17 bases lay between the germline ends. This CDR3 is 14 amino acids long. Germline V gene lookup returns CDR1 SEHNR and CDR2 FQNEAQ (reference sequence). The DNA of the CDR3 is TGTGCCAGCGGGCGCGACACCCACCTCTACGAGCAGTACTTC. Amino acids: CASGRDTHLYEQYF.

This chain joins TRBV13 and TRBJ2-3; 7 bases fit TRBD1. Per germline, CDR1 PRHDT and CDR2 FYEKMQ (reference sequence). With V trimmed by 5 bases and J by 1 base, 12 bases remained unmatched. This CDR3 region has 17 residues. The CDR3 reads CASSPRGRAGRTDTQYF. The CDR3 region has the DNA TGTGCCAGCAGCCCAAGGGGGCGGGCAGGCCGCACAGATACGCAGTATTTT.

This clone was counted once. This chain joins TRBV18 and TRBJ1-4; D remains unclear. With 3 bases removed from V and 3 bases from J, the gap between germline ends came to 8 bases. Germline CDR1 KGHSH, CDR2 LQKENI. This CDR3 contains 14 residues. The DNA for the CDR3 is TGTGCCAGCTCACCTGAGTCTTCTAATGAAAAACTGTTTTTT. Amino acid sequence: CASSPESSNEKLFF.

V and J are TRBV2 and TRBJ2-3, with 7 positions matching TRBD1. V was pared by 6 bases and J by 0 bases, with 6 bases of the junction left unmatched. CDR1 and CDR2 (germline): SNHLY, FYNNEI. The CDR3 length is 15 residues. The CDR3 reads CASRVTGLSTDTQYF. DNA for the CDR3: TGTGCCAGCAGAGTGACAGGGCTCAGCACAGATACGCAGTATTTT.

This clone has just a few counts. The V gene is TRBV7-2, the J gene TRBJ2-1, with D possibly TRBD2 on 6 matching bases. The germline V and J ends were trimmed by 6 bases and 0 bases, with 15 bases remaining between them. CDR3 length: 16 amino acids. Germline values: CDR1 SGHTA, CDR2 FQGNSA. CDR3 in amino acids: CASSQHRTISYNEQFF. The CDR3 bases are TGTGCCAGCAGTCAGCATAGGACTATCTCCTACAATGAGCAGTTCTTC. Supplemented by reference TRBV7-2 and TRBJ2-1, the full variable domain reads GAGVSQSPSNKVTEKGKDVELRCDPISGHTALYWYRQSLGQGLEFLIYFQGNSAPDKSGLPSDRFSAERTGGSVSTLTIQRTQQEDSAVYLCASSQHRTISYNEQFFGPGTRLTVL.

J is TRBJ2-2 and V is TRBV19; no reliable D call. The V end lost 0 bases, the J end lost 9 bases, and 5 bases lay between the germline ends. The germline CDR1 and CDR2 sequences are LNHDA and SQIVND (reference sequence). The CDR3 length is 12 residues. The CDR3 DNA is TGTGCCAGTAGTATAGATCCCTGGGAGCTGTTTTTT. Translating gives CASSIDPWELFF.

This clone appeared once. V gene TRBV2 combines with J gene TRBJ2-5; maybe TRBD1 (5 bases). Germline V CDR1 and CDR2: SNHLY, FYNNEI. This CDR3 spans 13 amino acids. Trimming cost V 4 bases and J 6 bases, with 12 bases left between them. CDR3 nucleotide sequence: TGTGCCAGCAGTGTGCCAGGGCGCCAGACCCAGTACTTC. The encoded protein is CASSVPGRQTQYF.

The V and J genes are TRBV25-1 and TRBJ1-1; TRBD1 agrees at 11 bases. J lost 4 bases, V lost 2 bases, and 6 bases had no gene match. CDR3 length: 16 residues. In germline, CDR1 is MGHDK, CDR2 SYGVNS. DNA for the CDR3: TGTGCCAGCAGTGAACCCCGGGACAGGGGGGCCACTGAAGCTTTCTTT. It is translated as CASSEPRDRGATEAFF.

CDR3 DNA sequence: TGCGCCAGCAGCTTGGGGAGGCGTTCCTATGGCTACACCTTC. It is translated as CASSLGRRSYGYTF. The genes are TRBV5-1 and TRBJ1-2; D is unclear. Germline assignment: CDR1 SGHRS and CDR2 YFSETQ. Trimming removed 0 bases at V and 4 bases at J, with 10 bases between. The CDR3 is 14 residues long.

The chain is built from TRBV7-2 and TRBJ2-2; weak D call: TRBD2 (5 bases). The CDR3 spans 16 residues. Per germline, CDR1 SGHTA and CDR2 FQGNSA. Trimming left V 5 bases short and J 4 bases short, with 17 bases between. The chain's CDR3 is CASSPGVNPLTGELFF. DNA for the CDR3: TGTGCCAGCAGCCCCGGGGTTAATCCCCTCACCGGGGAGCTGTTTTTT.

This clone was observed a single time. The gene calls are TRBV28 and TRBJ2-1; 15 positions agree with TRBD2. The CDR3 spans 20 residues. Per germline, CDR1 MDHEN and CDR2 SYDVKM. V was clipped by 5 bases and J by 2 bases; unmatched bases: 13. The CDR3 DNA sequence: TGTGCCAGCAGTCCAGGACTAGGACTAGCGGGAGGGATCGCCTACAATGAGCAGTTCTTC. Its translation is CASSPGLGLAGGIAYNEQFF.

V is TRBV28 and J is TRBJ1-1; maybe TRBD1 (6 bases). CDR1 MDHEN and CDR2 SYDVKM come from the germline V gene. The CDR3 covers 12 residues. Trimming cost V 4 bases and J 7 bases, with 10 bases left between them. Here the CDR3 DNA reads TGTGCCAGCAGTTCACAGGACAGTGAAGCTTTCTTT. The encoded protein is CASSSQDSEAFF.

The chain couples TRBV15 to TRBJ2-1; no clear D. CDR1 is LNHNV, CDR2 YYDKDF, per germline (reference sequence). Trimming cost V 0 bases and J 7 bases, with 4 bases left between them. This CDR3 region has 12 residues. Here the CDR3 reads CATSRDSNEQFF. DNA for the CDR3: TGTGCCACCAGCAGAGACAGTAATGAGCAGTTCTTC.

This clone was counted between two and nine times. V usage is TRBV28 and J usage is TRBJ2-7; D uncertain. The V gene's germline CDR1 is MDHEN and CDR2 SYDVKM. The CDR3 has 11 residues. The germline V and J ends were trimmed by 8 bases and 1 base, with 6 bases remaining between them. The CDR3 region is CASSVSYEQYF. In nucleotides, the CDR3 is TGTGCCAGCTCTGTTTCCTACGAGCAGTACTTC.

The CDR3 spells CASSEAEGEGNTEAFF. The CDR3 DNA reads TGTGCCAGCAGTGAAGCGGAAGGGGAAGGGAACACTGAAGCTTTCTTT. This sequence joins TRBV6-1 and TRBJ1-1; the D gene is possibly TRBD1 (5 bases). Germline CDR1 reads MNHNS; CDR2 reads SASEGT. This CDR3 region has 16 residues. V lost 0 bases to trimming and J lost 1 base, with 12 bases between them.

The V call is TRBV30, the J call TRBJ1-4, with TRBD1 matching over 8 bases. After removal of 5 bases from V and 5 bases from J, the junction contained 4 bases not matched to a gene. The length of the CDR3 is 13 residues. Per the germline V gene, CDR1 is GTSNPN and CDR2 is SVGIG (reference sequence). This CDR3 reads CAWGRDRNEKLFF. The CDR3 region has the DNA TGTGCCTGGGGGAGGGACAGGAATGAAAAACTGTTTTTT.

The chain uses TRBV4-1 and TRBJ2-2; 7 nucleotides match TRBD1. This CDR3 is built from 14 residues. The V gene's germline CDR1 is MGHRA and CDR2 YSYEKL. The ends lost 7 bases at V and 1 base at J; junction bases unmatched: 3. This CDR3 reads CASNGDRNTGELFF. For the CDR3, the DNA is TGCGCCAGCAACGGGGACAGGAACACCGGGGAGCTGTTTTTT.